This T cell receptor beta chain stems from a study of shared clonotypes between healthy human individuals. Unsorted PBMC DNA was run through sequencing on ten immunoSEQ deep assay plates. Authors' data handling: ImmunoSEQ supplied junction-only sequences lacking quality scores, so filtering was different. The data were produced by immunoSEQ multiplex PCR, yet TCRdb's version contains in-frame clones alone and is incomplete. V, J and clone size are taken as reported in that table, and D and trimming were inferred from the DNA itself. The sample yields 400,000 to 500,000 clones, around 80% seen once. Study-wide results and limits: Only blood was sampled, and tissue TCR repertoires likely differ from blood ones.

Concerning this clone: Its antigen remains unidentified.

Donors comprised only Caucasian adults living in Nashville, Tennessee. V shed 0 bases, J shed 7 bases, and the junction held 10 bases outside the gene matches. Per germline, CDR1 SGHRS and CDR2 YFSETQ. The CDR3 loop spans 18 amino acids. The chain links TRBV5-1 to TRBJ2-5, with TRBD2 identical over 15 bases. This sequence was found in a middle-aged woman in good health. Some clones in this sample may be carry-over from other donors' samples. Sample: PBMCs. The CDR3 spells CASSLAAGLAGGGGTQYF. CDR3 nucleotides: TGCGCCAGCAGCTTGGCCGCGGGACTAGCGGGAGGAGGCGGGACCCAGTACTTC.